Below are 30 T cell receptor beta chains sequenced from a single sample in a study of tissue T cells after allogeneic stem cell transplantation. Time point: mouse harvest day 7 after allogeneic transplant. Mouse grafts combined 10^7 T-cell-depleted bone marrow cells with 10^6 splenic CD5+ T cells. Method: immunoSEQ multiplex PCR; TCRdb's copy keeps in-frame clones and lacks some. The sample holds roughly 7,300 clones, roughly half seen once. The sequenced sample was gut tissue. Source of these receptors: a female BALB/c mouse given C57BL/6 T cells with graft-versus-host disease after an allogeneic hematopoietic cell transplant.

Points on this clone: Mouse gene names apply. The read terminates 1 residue before the CDR3 end, so the remaining end is supplied by the germline J gene. The rearrangement uses TRBV12-2 and TRBJ2-5; no reliable D call. The germline V and J ends were trimmed by 0 bases and 3 bases, with 0 bases remaining between them. The CDR3 loop spans 11 amino acids. Germline assignment: CDR1 SGHLS and CDR2 HYDKME. The sequenced part of the CDR3 DNA is TGTGCCAGCTCTCTCCAAGACACCCAGTAC. The encoded protein is CASSLQDTQY. The CDR3 reads in full as CASSLQDTQYF.

As concerns this clone: The gene names here belong to mouse. The read terminates 1 residue before the CDR3 end, so the remaining end is supplied by the germline J gene. This rearrangement joins TRBV26 to TRBJ1-1; no firm D call. V was cut by 0 bases and J by 2 bases, with 4 bases left in between. Per germline, CDR1 KGHPV and CDR2 FQNQEV (reference sequence). The CDR3 sequence is 13 residues long. The chain's CDR3 is CASSLSSNTEVFF. CDR3 bases read: TGTGCCAGCAGTCTGTCGAGTAACACAGAAGTCTTC.

Regarding this clone: Genes here carry mouse names. The sequenced fragment ends 1 residue before the CDR3 boundary, so the rest is inferred from the germline J gene. The J gene is TRBJ2-2, the V gene TRBV16, with 8 bases lining up with TRBD2. Germline V gene data show CDR1 as SGHSA and CDR2 as FRNQAP. V lost 2 bases and J lost 0; bases outside the gene matches: 5. The CDR3 is 17 amino acids. The CDR3 spells CASSLKLGGANTGQLYF. The DNA read from the CDR3 is TGTGCAAGCAGCTTAAAGCTGGGGGGCGCAAACACCGGGCAGCTCTAC.

Points on this clone: Gene names follow the mouse nomenclature. The sequenced fragment ends 1 residue before the CDR3 boundary, so the rest is inferred from the germline J gene. The chain couples TRBV20 to TRBJ2-1, with 10 bases matching TRBD2. The CDR3 extends over 15 amino acids. In germline, CDR1 is GFQATS, CDR2 STVNSAI. Trimming at V came to 0 bases and at J to 7 bases, leaving 6 bases not matched to a gene. Here the CDR3 reads CGARDPWGGVAEQFF. The CDR3 bases that were read are TGTGGTGCTAGGGATCCCTGGGGGGGCGTGGCTGAGCAGTTC. The full variable domain, rest sourced from reference TRBV20 and TRBJ2-1, is GALVYQYPRRTICKSGTSMRMECQAVGFQATSVAWYRQSPQKTFELIALSTVNSAIKYEQNFTQEKFPISHPNLSFSSMTVLNAYLEDRGLYLCGARDPWGGVAEQFFGPGTRLTVL.

To note about this clone: All gene names here are mouse names. The CDR3 end falls 1 residue outside the read, so it is completed with the germline J gene. The chain joins TRBV12-1 to TRBJ2-4; D gene unclear. The length of the CDR3 is 14 residues. V lost 2 bases and J lost 0, with 8 bases in between. Germline V gene sequence: CDR1 SGHSN, CDR2 HYEKVE. The covered CDR3 bases are TGTGCCAGCTCTCCTTACAGTAGTCAAAACACCTTGTAC. Its protein is CASSPYSSQNTLY. The CDR3 in its entirety is CASSPYSSQNTLYF.

Notes on this clone: Genes and germline are mouse. The CDR3 is cut off 1 residue early in the read; its end comes from the germline J gene. V gene TRBV13-3 combines with J gene TRBJ2-7, with 11 bases aligning to TRBD1. Per the germline V gene, CDR1 is NNHDY and CDR2 is SYVADS. The trim removed 3 bases at V and 7 bases at J, leaving 3 bases unmatched. This CDR3 has 13 amino acids. The part of the CDR3 DNA that was read is TGTGCCAGCAGTGGGGACAGGGGGAGGGAACAGTAC. Translation: CASSGDRGREQY. The entire CDR3 reads CASSGDRGREQYF.

The table lists this clone with a few counts. The genes are named according to mouse. Read coverage stops 1 residue before the CDR3 terminus; the germline J gene supplies the remainder. The V and J genes are TRBV15 and TRBJ2-1; tentatively, D is TRBD1 or TRBD2 (5 bases each). V was trimmed by 3 bases and J by 2 bases, leaving 5 bases between them. CDR3 length: 13 amino acids. Germline assignment: CDR1 SGHND and CDR2 FRSKSL. The sequenced part of the CDR3 DNA is TGTGCCAGCAGTTTGGGGGACTATGCTGAGCAGTTC. It yields the protein CASSLGDYAEQF. The CDR3 in its entirety is CASSLGDYAEQFF.

About this clone: Gene names follow the mouse nomenclature. Read sequence stops 1 residue before the CDR3 end, and the germline J gene provides the missing end. The rearrangement links TRBV13-2 to TRBJ1-6, with D tentatively TRBD1 (5 bases). TRBJ1-6 is labeled an ORF, and its function is uncertain. Germline loops: CDR1 NNHNN, CDR2 SYGAGS (reference sequence). The V and J ends lost 0 bases and 3 bases respectively, with 10 bases between them. This CDR3 comprises 16 residues. This chain's CDR3 is CASGDATVLYNSPLYF. Incomplete CDR3 DNA: TGTGCCAGCGGTGATGCGACAGTCCTCTATAATTCGCCCCTCTAC.

A remark on this clone: Germline and genes here are mouse. The read stops 1 residue short of the end of the CDR3; the missing end is completed from the germline J gene. The rearrangement joins TRBV16 to TRBJ1-1, with 7 bases identical to TRBD1. Per the germline V gene, CDR1 is SGHSA and CDR2 is FRNQAP. Trimming at V came to 5 bases and at J to 1 base, leaving 1 base not matched to a gene. The length of the CDR3 is 13 residues. The CDR3 reads CASSRDRNTEVFF. The CDR3 bases that were read are TGTGCAAGCAGCCGGGACAGAAACACAGAAGTCTTC.

Regarding this clone: Gene names are mouse gene names. Read coverage stops 1 residue before the CDR3 terminus; the germline J gene supplies the remainder. The V call is TRBV16, the J call TRBJ2-5; 10 nucleotides align to TRBD2. The CDR3 contains 15 residues. CDR1 and CDR2 from the germline V gene are SGHSA and FRNQAP. Unmatched junction bases numbered 3, after V lost 3 bases and J lost 3 bases. The CDR3 reads CASSLYWGGQDTQYF. CDR3 DNA (partial): TGTGCAAGCAGCTTGTACTGGGGGGGGCAAGACACCCAGTAC. The whole variable domain, filled in from reference TRBV16 and TRBJ2-5, reads NAGVIQTPRHKVTGKGQEATLWCEPISGHSAVFWYRQTIVQGLEFLTYFRNQAPIDDSGMPKERFSAQMPNQSHSTLKIQSTQPQDSAVYLCASSLYWGGQDTQYFGPGTRLLVL.

To note about this clone: Germline and genes: mouse. The CDR3 goes on 1 residue after the read ends, and that part is filled in from the germline J gene. The genes are TRBV24 and TRBJ2-5; TRBD1 matches 7 bases. CDR1 KGHTA and CDR2 FRNEEI come from the germline V gene. The CDR3 consists of 14 residues. With V trimmed by 1 base and J by 2 bases, 0 bases remained unmatched. The covered CDR3 bases are TGTGCCAGCAGTCTGTCAGGGGGCCAAGACACCCAGTAC. This translates into CASSLSGGQDTQY. The CDR3, in full, reads CASSLSGGQDTQYF.

With regard to this clone: Gene labels here are mouse ones. The CDR3 end lies 1 residue beyond the end of the read and is filled in from the germline J gene. The rearrangement links TRBV26 to TRBJ1-2; the D gene is possibly TRBD1 (5 bases). V was clipped by 3 bases and J by 2 bases, with 7 bases between them. Germline CDR1 and CDR2: KGHPV and FQNQEV (reference sequence). The CDR3 covers 13 residues. The covered CDR3 bases are TGTGCCAGCAGTCTTGACAGCAACTCCGACTACACC. It yields the protein CASSLDSNSDYT. The full CDR3 is CASSLDSNSDYTF.

There are a few counts of this clone. Gene labels here are mouse ones. The missing CDR3 end, 1 residue past where the read stops, is filled in from the germline J gene. The J gene is TRBJ2-7, the V gene TRBV26, with TRBD2 matching 8 bases. From germline, CDR1 is KGHPV and CDR2 FQNQEV (reference sequence). The CDR3 spans 12 residues. V shed 4 bases, J shed 4 bases, and the junction held 0 bases outside the gene matches. The CDR3 loop is CASSRLGYEQYF. The CDR3 bases that were read are TGTGCCAGCAGTCGACTGGGGTATGAACAGTAC. The full variable domain, completed using reference TRBV26 and TRBJ2-7, is NSKVIQTPRYLVKGQGQKAKMRCIPEKGHPVVFWYQQNKNNEFKFLINFQNQEVLQQIDMTEKRFSAECPSNSPCSLEIQSSEAGDSALYLCASSRLGYEQYFGPGTRLTVL.

On this clone: Gene names and germline refer to mouse. The missing CDR3 end, 1 residue past where the read stops, is filled in from the germline J gene. The V gene is TRBV20, the J gene TRBJ2-4; tentatively, D is TRBD1 (6 bases). Germline CDR1 reads GFQATS; CDR2 reads STVNSAI. This CDR3 has 13 amino acids. The V end was cut by 5 bases, the J end by 0 bases, with 9 bases between. The DNA read from the CDR3 is TGTGGTGCTGGGACAACTAGTCAAAACACCTTGTAC. Its translation: CGAGTTSQNTLY. The full CDR3 protein is CGAGTTSQNTLYF.

This clone was picked up a small number of times. Gene names are the mouse ones. Read data end 1 residue before the CDR3 end; the end is taken from the germline J gene. The chain links TRBV13-3 to TRBJ2-1, with 7 bases fitting TRBD2. The CDR3 spans 15 residues. Trimming took 0 bases from V and 1 from J; bases not matched to a gene: 1. From germline, CDR1 is NNHDY and CDR2 SYVADS. The covered CDR3 bases are TGTGCCAGCAGTGATGGGGGGGGGAACTATGCTGAGCAGTTC. It is translated as CASSDGGGNYAEQF. The CDR3 in its entirety is CASSDGGGNYAEQFF.

As to this clone: Genes and germline come from the mouse. The CDR3 is cut off 1 residue early in the read; its end comes from the germline J gene. The chain couples TRBV1 to TRBJ1-1; tentatively, D is TRBD1 (6 bases). Germline CDR1 and CDR2: NSQYPW and LRSPGD (reference sequence). V lost 8 bases to trimming and J lost 0 bases, with 10 bases between them. The CDR3 length is 13 residues. CDR3 bases read: TGCACCTGCTCCGGGACAACAAACACAGAAGTCTTC. Protein: CTCSGTTNTEVF. The complete CDR3 reads CTCSGTTNTEVFF.

In the case of this clone: Gene names follow the mouse nomenclature. The CDR3 is cut off 1 residue early in the read; its end comes from the germline J gene. The V gene is TRBV12-2, the J gene TRBJ1-4, with no clear D. The CDR3 has 12 amino acids. From germline, CDR1 is SGHLS and CDR2 HYDKME. Trimming shortened V by 1 base and J by 5 bases, and 4 bases separated the two germline ends. CDR3 bases read: TGTGCCAGCTCTCTTGGAAACGAAAGATTATTT. It translates to CASSLGNERLF. The whole CDR3 protein reads CASSLGNERLFF.

Details on this clone: Here the gene names and germline are mouse. The read ends 1 residue early relative to the CDR3; the germline J gene fills the gap. The V call is TRBV5, the J call TRBJ1-1, with 8 nucleotides matching TRBD1. J lost 2 bases, V lost 0 bases, and 2 bases had no gene match. Germline-derived CDR1 and CDR2 are LGHNA and YNLKQL (reference sequence). CDR3 length: 15 residues. CDR3 DNA (partial): TGTGCCAGCAGCCAAGATACAGGGGGTAACACAGAAGTCTTC. Protein sequence: CASSQDTGGNTEVF. The entire CDR3 protein is CASSQDTGGNTEVFF.

In the case of this clone: The genes and germline here are from mouse. Coverage ceases 1 residue before the CDR3 finishes, and the germline J gene fills in the end. The chain employs TRBV3 and TRBJ1-4; D uncertain. The CDR3 loop spans 14 amino acids. Germline loops: CDR1 SNHLY, CDR2 FYNGKV (reference sequence). V was clipped by 4 bases and J by 0 bases, with 6 bases between them. CDR3 bases read: TGTGCCAGCAGCTGGGGAATTTCCAACGAAAGATTATTT. Translating it yields CASSWGISNERLF. The whole CDR3 protein reads CASSWGISNERLFF. Supplemented by reference TRBV3 and TRBJ1-4, the full variable domain reads GPKVLQIPSHQIIDMGQMVTLNCDPVSNHLYFYWYKQILGQQMEFLVNFYNGKVMEKSKLFKDQFSVERPDGSYFTLKIQPTALEDSAVYFCASSWGISNERLFFGHGTKLSVL.

A note on this clone: Gene names are mouse gene names. The read ends 1 residue early relative to the CDR3; the germline J gene fills the gap. The V call is TRBV16, the J call TRBJ2-3; 9 bases line up with TRBD2. V lost 1 base, J lost 2 bases, and 7 bases stayed unmatched. CDR3 length: 17 amino acids. Germline V gene sequence: CDR1 SGHSA, CDR2 FRNQAP. The part of the CDR3 DNA that was read is TGTGCAAGCAGCTTAGCCCTGGGGGGGACTAATGCAGAAACGCTGTAT. Protein: CASSLALGGTNAETLY. The entire CDR3 protein is CASSLALGGTNAETLYF.

A note on this clone: Genes and germline are mouse. The sequenced fragment ends 1 residue before the CDR3 boundary, so the rest is inferred from the germline J gene. V gene TRBV2 combines with J gene TRBJ2-7; 11 bases map to TRBD2. This CDR3 has 15 residues. Germline CDR1 and CDR2: LGHNA and YSYQKL. J lost 5 bases, V lost 0 bases, and 3 bases had no gene match. The sequenced part of the CDR3 DNA is TGTGCCAGCAGCCAAGATGAGGACTGGGGGGATGAACAGTAC. It specifies CASSQDEDWGDEQY. The CDR3, in full, reads CASSQDEDWGDEQYF.

As for this clone: Germline and genes: mouse. CDR3 sequence: CASSPGQYNSPLYF. CDR3 DNA (partial): TGTGCCAGCAGTCCGGGACAGTATAATTCGCCCCTCTAC. The rearrangement joins TRBV26 to TRBJ1-6; 7 bases line up with TRBD1. The read halts 1 residue ahead of the CDR3 end, with the missing end drawn from the germline J gene. TRBJ1-6 is an ORF; its function is uncertain. There are 14 residues in the CDR3. Germline CDR1 and CDR2: KGHPV and FQNQEV (reference sequence). The V and J ends lost 4 bases and 4 bases, in that order; junction bases with no gene match: 1.

As concerns this clone: Gene names are mouse gene names. The read ends 1 residue shy of where the CDR3 ends; the end is completed using the germline J gene. This sequence joins TRBV3 and TRBJ1-4; D is possibly TRBD1 (5 bases). CDR1 and CDR2 (germline): SNHLY, FYNGKV (reference sequence). Trimming cost V 5 bases and J 2 bases, with 9 bases left between them. CDR3 length equals 14 residues. The chain's CDR3 is CASSPGRSNERLFF. Partial CDR3 DNA: TGTGCCAGCAGCCCGGGACGATCCAACGAAAGATTATTT.

With regard to this clone: These gene names are mouse names. The read halts 1 residue ahead of the CDR3 end, with the missing end drawn from the germline J gene. The chain joins TRBV26 to TRBJ1-5, with 8 bases fitting TRBD1. V lost 7 bases, J lost 6 bases, and 8 bases stayed unmatched. Germline assignment: CDR1 KGHPV and CDR2 FQNQEV (reference sequence). The length of the CDR3 is 14 residues. CDR3 bases read: TGTGCCAGCACCCGGACAGGGAGGGTCCAGGCTCCGCTT. Protein sequence: CASTRTGRVQAPL. The whole CDR3 sequence is CASTRTGRVQAPLF.

The sample holds a few counts of this clone. Mouse germline and gene names are used. The covered CDR3 bases are TGTGCCTGGAGTCTAAAAGACACCCAGTAC. Its translation is CAWSLKDTQY. The whole CDR3 protein is CAWSLKDTQYF. The rearrangement links TRBV31 to TRBJ2-5; the D is unclear. The sequenced fragment ends 1 residue before the CDR3 boundary, so the rest is inferred from the germline J gene. The CDR3 runs 11 residues. The V gene lost 0 bases and the J gene lost 4 bases, with 2 bases spanning the gap. Germline-derived CDR1 and CDR2 are GKSSPN and SITVG.

Notes on this clone: The gene symbols are mouse symbols. The read ends 1 residue shy of where the CDR3 ends; the end is completed using the germline J gene. The chain is built from TRBV2 and TRBJ1-2, with 8 bases that match TRBD1. The germline CDR1 and CDR2 sequences are LGHNA and YSYQKL. This CDR3 has 14 residues. V lost 4 bases, J lost 2 bases, and 3 bases stayed unmatched. CDR3 residues: CASSPTGVNSDYTF. CDR3 DNA (partial): TGTGCCAGCAGCCCGACAGGGGTGAACTCCGACTACACC.

About this clone: Gene names follow the mouse nomenclature. Read sequence stops 1 residue before the CDR3 end, and the germline J gene provides the missing end. The rearrangement uses TRBV26 and TRBJ2-7; D perhaps matches TRBD1 (6 bases). CDR1 KGHPV and CDR2 FQNQEV come from the germline V gene (reference sequence). The CDR3 runs 13 residues. Between the trimmed V and J ends, which lost 0 bases and 8 bases, there was a span of 11 bases. CDR3 DNA (partial): TGTGCCAGCAGTCTGTCGTCAAGGGGGAAACAGTAC. This encodes CASSLSSRGKQY. The full CDR3 protein is CASSLSSRGKQYF.

As regards this clone: Gene names and germline refer to mouse. CDR3 DNA, as far as it was read: TGTGCCAGCAGCGGAACTAGTCAAAACACCTTGTAC. It translates to CASSGTSQNTLY. The full CDR3 sequence reads CASSGTSQNTLYF. The chain recombines TRBV26 with TRBJ2-4; D not resolved. Coverage ceases 1 residue before the CDR3 finishes, and the germline J gene fills in the end. CDR3 size: 13 residues. Between the trimmed V and J ends, which lost 6 bases and 0 bases, there was a span of 7 bases. Per the germline V gene, CDR1 is KGHPV and CDR2 is FQNQEV (reference sequence).

This clone showed up just once. Gene and germline names: mouse. The read finishes 1 residue shy of the CDR3 end, and the germline J gene is used to complete it. V and J are TRBV26 and TRBJ2-5; 7 bases line up with TRBD2. The CDR3 length is 15 residues. The germline V gene has CDR1 KGHPV and CDR2 FQNQEV (reference sequence). Trimming at V came to 4 bases and at J to 0 bases, leaving 4 bases not matched to a gene. CDR3 residues: CASSPPGGNQDTQYF. The DNA read from the CDR3 is TGTGCCAGCAGTCCCCCTGGGGGAAACCAAGACACCCAGTAC.

Turning to this clone: Mouse gene names and germline throughout. The sequence runs out 1 residue before the end of the CDR3; the remainder is reconstructed from the germline J gene. This chain uses TRBV31 with TRBJ2-7; tentatively, D is TRBD2 (5 bases). This CDR3 spans 13 amino acids. Trimming stripped 2 bases from V and 0 bases from J, with 8 bases between. Per the germline V gene, CDR1 is GKSSPN and CDR2 is SITVG. Incomplete CDR3 DNA: TGTGCCTGGAGTTCGGACTTCTCCTATGAACAGTAC. The encoded protein is CAWSSDFSYEQY. The full CDR3 protein is CAWSSDFSYEQYF.